The rows below give T cell receptor beta chains drawn from one sample of a study of CD8 T cells in Susac syndrome. One entry per CDR3 protein results from TCRdb running MiXCR on the immunoSEQ multiplex PCR reads. The table shows around 180,000 distinct CDR3 sequences, with approximately 96% occurring only once. Sample: CD4+ T cells from PBMCs. These receptors were taken from a human donor with multiple sclerosis. CDR3s leave out the opening cysteine and the closing phenylalanine or tryptophan. The order of the fields is V gene, CDR3 protein.

TRBV15 | ATSRGARAPNYGYT
TRBV20-1 | SAIKVLGQTPYEQY
TRBV15 | ATSGDRDSPNIQY
TRBV28 | ASSEITENTIY
TRBV6-2/TRBV6-3 | ASSYGWGGDQPQH
TRBV25-1 | ASSEDRGGYT
TRBV2 | ASSGVIEDGELF
TRBV29-1 | SAMGQQNYGYT
TRBV15 | ATSREAGGAYNEQF
TRBV9 | ASSVEGTGVDTEAF
TRBV29-1 | SVRGQQETQY
TRBV30 | AWNGGPLNTEAF
TRBV5-1 | ASSLGTSTDTQY
TRBV30 | AWGRRRDGDSPLH
TRBV20-1 | SAPKTQNIQY
TRBV9 | ASSGKKEGLPYEQY
TRBV9 | ASSVGRQGGGETQY
TRBV12-3/TRBV12-4 | ASSSPGQLTDTQY
TRBV4-1 | ASSQDLVGLRKQY
TRBV20-1 | SATILTGDTGELF
TRBV5-4 | ASSALAVDTQY
TRBV12-3/TRBV12-4 | ASRSSYEQY
TRBV28 | ASSLGQIWQPQH
TRBV6-2/TRBV6-3 | ASSYDMNYGYT
TRBV19 | ASSFNGGREQPQH
TRBV9 | ASSVAKQGVVNTQY
TRBV9 | ASSVSPGGPQETQY
TRBV6-5 | ASSYSAPSSYNSPLH
TRBV5-1 | ASSREAEVTQY
TRBV30 | AWSGQGDQPQH
TRBV14 | ASSRAGVYGYT
TRBV4-3 | ASSQDLGRGQTQY
TRBV7-3 | ASSRDRASPLH
TRBV29-1 | SVELAGLNTEAF
TRBV4-3 | ASSQEGVGAANEKLF
TRBV28 | ASSWRQRINYGYT
TRBV20-1 | SARDLGGVDYEQY
TRBV5-6 | ASSFLSGGDQETQY
TRBV13 | ASSLWAGVAGYT
TRBV29-1 | SAGWVNTGELF
TRBV14 | ASSQVLAAETQY
TRBV6-2/TRBV6-3 | ASSPGTSGGYEQY
TRBV19 | ASRRSYEQY
TRBV20-1 | SARDLRGGYT
TRBV30 | AWSVGGLGNEQF
TRBV28 | ASSEAGLIGGTYGYT
TRBV20-1 | SASGGALSTDTQY
TRBV11-1 | ASSFFRVDEQY
TRBV11-3 | ASSLDFRANYGYT
TRBV6-5 | ATSQGLRSPLH
TRBV28 | ASSLLGGAEQY